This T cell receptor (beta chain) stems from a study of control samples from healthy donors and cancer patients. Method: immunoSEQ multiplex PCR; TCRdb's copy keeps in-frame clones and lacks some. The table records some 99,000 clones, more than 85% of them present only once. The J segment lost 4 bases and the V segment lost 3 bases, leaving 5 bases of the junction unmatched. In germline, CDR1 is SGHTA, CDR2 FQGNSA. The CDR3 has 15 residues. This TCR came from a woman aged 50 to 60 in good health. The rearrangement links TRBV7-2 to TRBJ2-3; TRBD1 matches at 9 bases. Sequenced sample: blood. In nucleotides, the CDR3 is TGTGCCAGCAGCTTTGGGGACAGGGCAGCAGATACGCAGTATTTT. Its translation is CASSFGDRAADTQYF.